These 23 T cell receptor beta chains came from one sample sequenced in a study of blood T cell repertoires in COVID-19. TCRdb's table, derived via immunoSEQ multiplex PCR, lists solely in-frame clones and lacks some. The table lists approximately 300,000 clones, 70% to 90% of them singletons. The material sequenced was peripheral blood. These receptors were collected from a woman aged 45-59 years with COVID-19, enrolled during active disease.

A word on this clone: Relative to the germline gene, one junction end is altered; a read error may explain this. This CDR3 is CASSPPTGFDTEAFF. CDR3 bases: TGTGCCAGCTCGCCACCGACAGGGTTCGACACTGAAGCTTTCTTT. This sequence joins TRBV18 and TRBJ1-1; 7 bases fit TRBD1. This CDR3 contains 15 residues. Looked up from germline, CDR1 is KGHSH and CDR2 is LQKENI.

The chain links TRBV11-2 to TRBJ1-5; D may be TRBD1 (5 bases). V was cut by 5 bases and J by 7 bases, with 15 bases left in between. The CDR3 runs 14 residues. The germline gives CDR1 SGHAT, CDR2 FQNNGV. The CDR3 spells CASSPGRVGQPQHF. The DNA of the CDR3 is TGTGCCAGCAGCCCTGGCAGGGTTGGGCAGCCCCAGCATTTT.

This chain links TRBV28 with TRBJ1-6; maybe TRBD1 (6 bases). The CDR3 has 15 amino acids. Per germline, CDR1 MDHEN and CDR2 SYDVKM. V lost 6 bases and J 9 bases, leaving 18 bases between the germline ends. The CDR3, as DNA: TGTGCCAGCAGCTTCTTTGGGGGGGCCCGTTCACCCCTCCACTTT. It translates to CASSFFGGARSPLHF. The whole variable domain, remainder taken from reference TRBV28 and TRBJ1-6, is DVKVTQSSRYLVKRTGEKVFLECVQDMDHENMFWYRQDPGLGLRLIYFSYDVKMKEKGDIPEGYSVSREKKERFSLILESASTNQTSMYLCASSFFGGARSPLHFGNGTRLTVT.

As DNA, the CDR3 is TGCGCCAGCAGCTTCCTCGACACAGGAACCTACGAGCAGTACTTC. Residues: CASSFLDTGTYEQYF. This rearrangement joins TRBV5-1 to TRBJ2-7, with D tentatively TRBD1 (5 bases). The CDR3 is made up of 15 amino acids. Per the germline V gene, CDR1 is SGHRS and CDR2 is YFSETQ. V lost 2 bases and J lost 2, with 14 bases in between.

The chain employs TRBV19 and TRBJ1-2, with unresolved D. The CDR3 totals 12 residues. Trimming removed 6 bases at V and 5 bases at J, with 10 bases between. The germline gives CDR1 LNHDA, CDR2 SQIVND (reference sequence). The CDR3 loop is CASRFRNYGYTF. In DNA form, the CDR3 reads TGTGCCAGTAGGTTCAGAAATTATGGCTACACCTTC.

The chain joins TRBV6-5 to TRBJ1-1; 11 nucleotides agree with TRBD1. Germline values: CDR1 MNHEY, CDR2 SVGAGI. This CDR3 is built from 15 residues. J was trimmed by 4 bases and V by 6 bases; bases with no gene match: 7. The chain's CDR3 is CASRLTGTGGTEAFF. CDR3 DNA sequence: TGTGCCAGCAGACTAACAGGGACAGGGGGCACTGAAGCTTTCTTT.

The chain joins TRBV24-1 to TRBJ2-1; D is uncertain. The CDR3 is 14 residues long. CDR1 is KGHDR and CDR2 is SFDVKD in the germline V gene. The V end was cut by 4 bases, the J end by 4 bases, with 10 bases between. This CDR3 reads CATSDATQYNEQFF. For the CDR3, the DNA is TGTGCCACCAGTGACGCAACTCAATACAATGAGCAGTTCTTC.

V usage is TRBV7-6 and J usage is TRBJ2-3; TRBD2 is a possible D gene (6 bases). Germline CDR1 reads SGHVS; CDR2 reads FNYEAQ. V shed 5 bases and J shed 1 base, with 13 bases lying between them. The CDR3 runs 15 residues. CDR3 sequence (DNA): TGTGCCAGCAGCGGAGGGCCGGGGGGCACAGATACGCAGTATTTT. Translated, it gives CASSGGPGGTDTQYF.

As regards this clone: Other DNA sequences in the same sample also yield this CDR3. CDR3 amino acids: CASSLGQGNEKLFF. CDR3 DNA: TGCGCCAGCAGCTTGGGACAGGGGAATGAAAAACTGTTTTTT. V usage is TRBV5-1 and J usage is TRBJ1-4, with 8 bases identical to TRBD1. Per the germline V gene, CDR1 is SGHRS and CDR2 is YFSETQ. The trim removed 0 bases at V and 5 bases at J, leaving 0 bases unmatched. This CDR3 spans 14 amino acids.

In nucleotides, the CDR3 is TGTGCCTGGAGTTCTAGCGGGAGGGTCTACGAGCAGTACTTC. Residues: CAWSSSGRVYEQYF. The rearrangement uses TRBV30 and TRBJ2-7, with TRBD2 matching 12 bases. Germline lookup yields CDR1 GTSNPN and CDR2 SVGIG (reference sequence). The CDR3 consists of 14 residues. J lost 3 bases, V lost 2 bases, and 2 bases had no gene match.

This clone appeared a single time. The chain is built from TRBV15 and TRBJ2-1, with 8 bases matching TRBD2. This CDR3 has 18 amino acids. The ends lost 0 bases at V and 2 bases at J; junction bases unmatched: 9. Germline V lookup: CDR1 LNHNV, CDR2 YYDKDF (reference sequence). The CDR3 DNA reads TGTGCCACCAGCAGAGATTTTCGGACTAGCCCCACCTACAATGAGCAGTTCTTC. This translates into CATSRDFRTSPTYNEQFF.

The chain has TRBV5-1 and TRBJ2-1, with TRBD1 matching 9 bases. The CDR3 is 14 amino acids. The V gene end was trimmed by 4 bases and the J gene end by 7 bases; junction bases not matched to a gene: 6. CDR1 and CDR2 from the germline V gene are SGHRS and YFSETQ. The CDR3 nucleotides read TGCGCCAGCAGCGGGGGGGACAGGGCGAATGAGCAGTTCTTC. Protein product: CASSGGDRANEQFF.

This clone came up a few times. V gene TRBV9 combines with J gene TRBJ1-6; D may be TRBD1 (6 bases). V shed 0 bases and J shed 7 bases, with 17 bases lying between them. The CDR3 is made up of 17 amino acids. CDR1 is SGDLS and CDR2 is YYNGEE in the germline V gene. CDR3: CASSVGPGTSSNSPLHF. The CDR3 DNA reads as TGTGCCAGCAGCGTAGGACCCGGGACATCGAGCAATTCACCCCTCCACTTT.

The genes are TRBV6-6 and TRBJ2-1; 14 bases are a match to TRBD2. The germline gives CDR1 MNHNY, CDR2 SVGAGI (reference sequence). There are 16 residues in the CDR3. The V and J ends lost 4 bases and 4 bases, in that order; junction bases with no gene match: 3. CDR3 region: CASSFRLAGGYNEQFF. The CDR3 DNA reads as TGTGCCAGCAGTTTTCGACTAGCGGGAGGGTACAATGAGCAGTTCTTC.

The chain employs TRBV14 and TRBJ2-7; D perhaps matches TRBD2 (5 bases). This CDR3 is built from 13 residues. V was pared by 1 base and J by 6 bases, with 10 bases between. Germline-derived CDR1 and CDR2 are SGHDN and FVKESK. CDR3: CASSQGVRGEQYF. The CDR3 nucleotides are TGTGCCAGCAGCCAAGGCGTTCGGGGCGAGCAGTACTTC.

This chain joins TRBV19 and TRBJ1-1, with 7 bases fitting TRBD1. In germline, CDR1 is LNHDA, CDR2 SQIVND (reference sequence). Trimming cost V 5 bases and J 0 bases; bases outside gene matches: 6. This CDR3 has 15 amino acids. The CDR3 nucleotides read TGTGCCAGTAGTCTCACAGGGGACATGAACACTGAAGCTTTCTTT. Translation: CASSLTGDMNTEAFF. Based on the CDR3 plus reference TRBV19 and TRBJ1-1, the full variable domain is DGGITQSPKYLFRKEGQNVTLSCEQNLNHDAMYWYRQDPGQGLRLIYYSQIVNDFQKGDIAEGYSVSREKKESFPLTVTSAQKNPTAFYLCASSLTGDMNTEAFFGQGTRLTVV.

The V and J genes are TRBV18 and TRBJ2-3, with TRBD2 matching 12 bases. The V gene's germline CDR1 is KGHSH and CDR2 LQKENI. J gave up 12 bases and V 3 bases, and 1 base lay outside the gene matches. The CDR3 consists of 12 residues. CDR3 loop: CASSPTSGRQYF. The CDR3 nucleotides are TGTGCCAGCTCACCGACTAGCGGGAGACAGTATTTT.

This rearrangement joins TRBV3-1 (or the pseudogene TRBV3-2) to TRBJ2-2; 8 nucleotides line up with TRBD2. CDR1 is LGHDT, CDR2 YNNKEL, per germline (reference sequence). V trimming: 4 bases; J trimming: 0 bases; junction bases outside the gene matches: 4. The CDR3 extends over 16 amino acids. The CDR3 here is CASSPPGLANTGELFF. The CDR3, as DNA: TGTGCCAGCAGCCCTCCGGGACTAGCGAACACCGGGGAGCTGTTTTTT.

V gene TRBV6-5 combines with J gene TRBJ1-1; D unresolved. CDR1 is MNHEY and CDR2 is SVGAGI in the germline V gene. The CDR3 totals 14 residues. V was cut by 6 bases and J by 4 bases, with 15 bases left in between. CDR3 sequence reads: CASRIQPQGTEAFF. CDR3 DNA: TGTGCCAGCAGAATACAGCCTCAAGGCACTGAAGCTTTCTTT.

This chain uses TRBV4-3 with TRBJ1-1, with D perhaps TRBD1 (5 bases). This CDR3 has 18 amino acids. Trimming stripped 0 bases from V and 1 base from J, with 18 bases between. Germline V gives CDR1 LGHNA, CDR2 YSLEER. The CDR3 DNA reads TGCGCCAGCAGCCAAGAGACAGCGACGAGTTATCCGAACACTGAAGCTTTCTTT. Translated, it gives CASSQETATSYPNTEAFF.

The genes are TRBV9 and TRBJ2-1; D gene uncertain. The CDR3 has 15 residues. Germline lookup yields CDR1 SGDLS and CDR2 YYNGEE. V was cut by 4 bases and J by 0 bases, with 11 bases left in between. As DNA, the CDR3 is TGTGCCAGCAGCACCGGTGGGCGCTCCTACAATGAGCAGTTCTTC. Translation: CASSTGGRSYNEQFF.

CDR3 in amino acids: CASSQGEGGVNTEAFF. In nucleotides, the CDR3 is TGTGCCAGCAGCCAAGGGGAAGGGGGAGTGAACACTGAAGCTTTCTTT. The V and J genes are TRBV4-2 and TRBJ1-1; a weak D match, TRBD1 (6 bases). Trimming removed 1 base from V and 0 bases from J, with 12 bases in between. Germline values: CDR1 LGHNA, CDR2 YNFKEQ. The CDR3 runs to 16 residues.

The chain employs TRBV4-2 and TRBJ2-1; weak D call: TRBD2 (6 bases). V was trimmed by 4 bases and J by 1 base, leaving 11 bases between them. CDR3 length equals 15 residues. Germline V lookup: CDR1 LGHNA, CDR2 YNFKEQ. CDR3 coding DNA: TGTGCCAGCAGCCCGAGCGGGTCTTCCTACAATGAGCAGTTCTTC. Translating it yields CASSPSGSSYNEQFF.